The following is a T cell receptor beta chain sequence with its context. The antigen is unknown. MiXCR, applied by TCRdb to the 5' RACE reads, yields one record per CDR3 protein. The table records around 450,000 distinct CDR3 sequences, 14% of them present only once. This specimen belongs to a study of identical twins. Study-wide findings and caveats: The models gave estimates that fell short of the out-of-frame TCR alpha sharing seen in monozygotic twins. Cord blood beta clonotypes present at high abundance carried fewer insertions; no such pattern appeared in memory repertoires.

This same sample was also part of a study on yellow fever vaccine responses in identical twins.

This clonotype was sampled from a woman between 18 and 29 years old in good health. The specimen was CD4+ T cells sorted from blood.

This CDR3 reads CASSQDLRTGAFGETQYF. The DNA for the CDR3 is TGCGCCAGCAGCCAAGATCTAAGGACAGGGGCCTTTGGAGAGACCCAGTACTTC. This chain joins TRBV4-3 and TRBJ2-5; 9 positions agree with TRBD1. The CDR3 runs to 18 residues. CDR1 LGHNA and CDR2 YSLEER come from the germline V gene. Trimming took 0 bases from V and 4 from J; bases not matched to a gene: 12.